Included here is one T cell receptor (beta chain) sequence, with context. Its antigen is unidentified. This record comes from a study of cytomegalovirus exposure and HLA in healthy donors. Study as a whole: Early released data comprised some 91 million unique TCRs from HLA-typed donors. Under 90% of 398 genotyped donors fell in the Caucasian-associated ancestry cluster. Notes on the study in general: According to the study, roughly 160 TCR beta chains were cytomegalovirus-associated.

PCR employed 60 Vbeta and 13 Jbeta primers. Here immunoSEQ multiplex PCR was the method, and the copy in TCRdb shows in-frame clones only, minus some. The listing records about 78,000 clones. The V gene lost 4 bases and the J gene lost 1 base, with 11 bases spanning the gap. The length of the CDR3 is 14 residues. Germline V lookup: CDR1 MGHDK, CDR2 SYGVNS. The origin of this receptor is a female donor in good health and CMV-seropositive. The V and J genes are TRBV25-1 and TRBJ2-7, with D unclear. The sequenced sample was PBMCs. Here the CDR3 DNA reads TGTGCCAGCAGTGCACATGGCTCTTCCTACGAGCAGTACTTC. Protein product: CASSAHGSSYEQYF.